This T cell receptor (beta chain) was documented in a study of cytomegalovirus exposure and HLA in healthy donors. The CDR3 contains 16 residues. The V segment lost 4 bases and the J segment 0 bases; nucleotides outside the gene matches: 4. Germline V CDR1 and CDR2: SGHRS, YFSETQ. Primers: 60 Vbeta forward and 13 Jbeta reverse. Study processing details: Counted up in a later analysis, unique TCR beta chains came to roughly 80 million, with around 12 million shared. Some clones are missing from TCRdb's copy, which holds only in-frame ones; the method was immunoSEQ multiplex PCR. V, J and clone size are those of that table, while D and trimming were read from the DNA. The sample yields more than 200,000 clones, over 60% seen once. This clone has just one count. Its antigen remains unidentified. Study-level findings and limits: An apparent linkage of common viral pathogens to several of the most significant clusters emerged in a later analysis.

V gene TRBV5-1 combines with J gene TRBJ2-1; TRBD1 matches 10 bases. Sequenced sample: PBMCs. The sequence derives from a man aged 18 to 29 in good health and CMV-seronegative. CDR3 sequence (DNA): TGCGCCAGCAGCCCGGGACAGGGGAGCTCCTACAATGAGCAGTTCTTC. Its translation is CASSPGQGSSYNEQFF.